This T cell receptor beta chain is from a study of blood T cell repertoires in COVID-19. In germline, CDR1 is LGHNA, CDR2 YSLEER. V shed 1 base and J 7 bases; nucleotides not matched to a gene: 7. The length of the CDR3 is 15 residues. Self-reported history from a screening survey and questionnaire set each donor's cohort. Clones were read by immunoSEQ multiplex PCR, and TCRdb kept only the in-frame ones, dropping some. The sample yields about 240,000 clones, around 88% seen once. The chain combines TRBV4-3 with TRBJ2-1, with 7 bases lining up with TRBD2. This receptor was identified in a woman aged 25 to 39 who had recovered from COVID-19. Input material: PBMCs or T cells enriched from blood (not recorded which). CDR3 loop: CASSQGGGPGNEQFF. CDR3 DNA: TGCGCCAGCAGCCAAGGGGGAGGGCCAGGGAATGAGCAGTTCTTC.